The present T cell receptor beta chain was sequenced within a study of blood T cell repertoires in COVID-19. Looking at the study overall: The study drew acute and convalescent COVID-19 samples from the United States, Italy and Spain. T cells, B-cell-depleted T cells, or PBMCs provided the cDNA or gDNA that served as material.

Authors' methods: Nucleated cell number was recorded as an estimate derived from reference gene primer amplification. Some clones are missing from TCRdb's copy, which holds only in-frame ones; the method was immunoSEQ multiplex PCR. The V and J calls and clone size come from that table; D and trimming were worked out from the DNA. The sample includes tens of thousands of clones, around 80% of them seen just once. The germline V gene has CDR1 KGHDR and CDR2 SFDVKD. V was clipped by 4 bases and J by 12 bases; unmatched bases: 13. The CDR3 spans 15 residues. The rearrangement links TRBV24-1 to TRBJ2-1; 8 bases are a match to TRBD1. This receptor was taken from a woman aged 55-69 years with acute or convalescent COVID-19. The sample comprised peripheral blood. The CDR3, as DNA: TGTGCCACCAGTGACCCAGGGGGCCCCGAGGGGGGGCAGTTCTTC. It codes for CATSDPGGPEGGQFF.